A selection of T cell receptor beta chains follows, all from one sample in a study of OX40 agonist ivuxolimab in advanced cancers. Measured with immunoSEQ multiplex PCR; TCRdb has only the in-frame clones, and not every one. The sample yields roughly 66,000 clones, about 85% seen once. Sequences were derived from CD4+ or CD8+ T cells sorted from blood, sampled in a trial of the OX40 agonist ivuxolimab. These receptors originate from an adult with an advanced solid tumor such as melanoma, head and neck, liver or kidney cancer. CDR3s include the opening cysteine and the closing phenylalanine or tryptophan. Each record gives: V gene, D gene, J gene, clone size, CDR3 DNA, CDR3 protein. D genes are given only for firm matches. Not every row has a clone size; where given, it reads once, few, many or a size class.

TRBV28	TRBD1	TRBJ1-6	once	TGTGCCAGCACCGGGTTCAGGGACAGGGGGCGTCCGTCCCAGTCACCCCTCCACTTT	CASTGFRDRGRPSQSPLHF
TRBV6-6	-	TRBJ2-7	once	TGTGCCAGCAGTTACTCGTTCCGCTCCTACGAGCAGTACTTC	CASSYSFRSYEQYF
TRBV4-3	-	TRBJ2-3	-	TGCGCCAGCAGCCCTGCCCTTCCTTCTAGCACAGATACGCAGTATTTT	CASSPALPSSTDTQYF
TRBV30	-	TRBJ1-1	-	TGTGCCTGGGAGACGGGGGGCCTGAACACTGAAGCTTTCTTT	CAWETGGLNTEAFF
TRBV9	TRBD2	TRBJ2-1	few	TGTGCCAGCAGCGTAGCGGCTAGCGGGAGCTACAATGAGCAGTTCTTC	CASSVAASGSYNEQFF
TRBV28	-	TRBJ2-7	-	TGTGCCAGCAGTAGCTTCGGTAGGGGCGCCACCTACGAGCAGTACTTC	CASSSFGRGATYEQYF
TRBV7-9	TRBD1	TRBJ2-5	-	TGTGCCAGCAGTTCCCGGACAGGGGGAGAGACCCAGTACTTC	CASSSRTGGETQYF
TRBV19	-	TRBJ1-1	few	TGTGCCAGTAGTATAGGTAGGGTAAACACTGAAGCTTTCTTT	CASSIGRVNTEAFF
TRBV30	-	TRBJ1-1	few	TGTGCCGGCGGGGGGAACACTGAAGCTTTCTTT	CAGGGNTEAFF
TRBV7-6	-	TRBJ1-3	few	TGTGCCAGCAGCTTAGGTGCAGGGGCGGGAAACACCATATATTTT	CASSLGAGAGNTIYF
TRBV7-2	-	TRBJ1-4	-	TGTGCCAGCAGCTTAGGGACAGAACTAAATGAAAAACTGTTTTTT	CASSLGTELNEKLFF
TRBV10-1	-	TRBJ2-7	-	TGCGCCAGCAGTGAGTCGGTCGCCCTCTCGCAGTACTTC	CASSESVALSQYF
TRBV5-4	TRBD1	TRBJ1-5	-	TGTGCCAGCAGCCTGGACAGGGGGTACAATCAGCCCCAGCATTTT	CASSLDRGYNQPQHF
TRBV19	TRBD1	TRBJ1-5	-	TGTGCCAGTAGTCCAGGACAGGGAAGCCCCCAGCATTTT	CASSPGQGSPQHF
TRBV5-5	TRBD1	TRBJ1-2	-	TGTGCCAGCAGCCGACAGGGAGGCTATGGCTACACCTTC	CASSRQGGYGYTF
TRBV5-8	-	TRBJ1-3	-	TGTGCCAGCAGCTTCGGGGTATCCGCTGGAAACACCATATATTTT	CASSFGVSAGNTIYF
TRBV30	-	TRBJ2-7	-	TGTGCCTGGACCGGACAGTCCTACGAGCAGTACTTC	CAWTGQSYEQYF
TRBV28	TRBD1	TRBJ2-1	few	TGTGCCAGCAGTTTACCCCGACAGGGGGCGTGGTTCTTC	CASSLPRQGAWFF
TRBV5-1	-	TRBJ1-5	-	TGTGCCAGCAGCTTGGCGGGACAGCCCCAGCATTTT	CASSLAGQPQHF
TRBV7-8	TRBD1	TRBJ2-7	-	TGTGCCAGCAGCACCCAGGGGACAGGGACTGGGCTCTACGAGCAGTACTTC	CASSTQGTGTGLYEQYF
TRBV5-1	TRBD2	TRBJ2-3	-	TGCGCCAGCAGCACCGGACTAGCGGGACTCACAGATACGCAGTATTTT	CASSTGLAGLTDTQYF
TRBV25-1	TRBD1	TRBJ2-7	-	TGTGCCAGCAGTGACTGGGACAGGGGGAGGTACGAGCAGTACTTC	CASSDWDRGRYEQYF
TRBV5-4	TRBD1	TRBJ1-1	-	TGTGCCAGCAGCCCCACAGGGGTGAACACTGAAGCTTTCTTT	CASSPTGVNTEAFF
TRBV4-1	TRBD1	TRBJ1-5	-	TGCGCCAGCAGCCAAGATCTGAGGGGGCATCAGCCCCAGCATTTT	CASSQDLRGHQPQHF
TRBV11-3	TRBD1	TRBJ2-3	-	TGTGCCAGCAGCCTCAGACAGGGCCGCACAGATACGCAGTATTTT	CASSLRQGRTDTQYF
TRBV7-2	-	TRBJ1-5	-	TGTGCCAGCAGCTTAGTGGAGGGCGGTAATCAGCCCCAGCATTTT	CASSLVEGGNQPQHF
TRBV5-4	TRBD2	TRBJ2-5	-	TGTGCCAGCAGCTTCTTAAGCGGGGGGCAAGAGACCCAGTACTTC	CASSFLSGGQETQYF
TRBV6-5	-	TRBJ1-2	-	TGTGCCAGCAGGACTGGGTTGGATGGCTACACCTTC	CASRTGLDGYTF
TRBV11-2	-	TRBJ2-7	-	TGTGCCAGCAGCTTAGATCCCATGCAGGGGTTGTACGAGCAGTACTTC	CASSLDPMQGLYEQYF
TRBV15	-	TRBJ2-7	-	TGTGCCACCAGCAGGAGGGACGGAACCTACGAGCAGTACTTC	CATSRRDGTYEQYF
TRBV10-2	TRBD2	TRBJ2-7	-	TGCGCCAGCAGTGAGGGGGTTAGCGGGAGTTCGTACGAGCAGTACTTC	CASSEGVSGSSYEQYF
TRBV6-1	-	TRBJ2-7	few	TGTGTCCTCGGGCTTTACGAGCAGTACTTC	CVLGLYEQYF
TRBV6-6	TRBD1	TRBJ2-5	-	TGTGCCAGCAGTTACACGGGACAGCAAGAGACCCAGTACTTC	CASSYTGQQETQYF
TRBV19	-	TRBJ1-4	-	TGTGCCAGTAGTCCGTACCGGGACGCTAATGAAAAACTGTTTTTT	CASSPYRDANEKLFF
TRBV21-1	-	TRBJ2-7	-	TGTGCCAGCAGCCCGTCAACCTACGAGCAGTACTTC	CASSPSTYEQYF
TRBV6-1	-	TRBJ1-4	-	TGTGCCAGCTATCTTCCTTTTAATGAAAAACTGTTTTTT	CASYLPFNEKLFF
TRBV11-1	-	TRBJ2-5	-	TGTGCCAGCAGCCATGTCTTCGGGCGACAAGAGACCCAGTACTTC	CASSHVFGRQETQYF
TRBV18	-	TRBJ2-7	-	TGTGCCAGCTCACCGACAGGCTCCTACGAGCAGTACTTC	CASSPTGSYEQYF
TRBV11-2	TRBD1	TRBJ2-7	-	TGTGCCAGCAGCCAGACAGGGGGCTCCTACGAGCAGTACTTC	CASSQTGGSYEQYF
TRBV6-6	-	TRBJ1-5	-	TGTGCCAGCAGCCGTAGCGATTATAGCAATCAGCCCCAGCATTTT	CASSRSDYSNQPQHF
TRBV13	-	TRBJ2-3	once	TGTGCCAGCGGGGCGGATAGCGAAACAGATACGCAGTATTTT	CASGADSETDTQYF
TRBV11-2	TRBD1	TRBJ2-7	-	TGTGCCAGCAGCCGCCGCGGACAGGGGGGCGAGCAGTACTTC	CASSRRGQGGEQYF
TRBV30	-	TRBJ2-2	-	TGTGCCTGGAGGGAACCCCTCGCCGGGGAGCTGTTTTTT	CAWREPLAGELFF
TRBV2	-	TRBJ2-7	-	TGTGCCAGCAGTGTAGGAATGGGATCCTACGAGCAGTACTTC	CASSVGMGSYEQYF
TRBV28	TRBD2	TRBJ2-7	-	TGTGCCAGCAGTTTAAGCGGGAGGGCCATATACGAGCAGTACTTC	CASSLSGRAIYEQYF
TRBV5-6	TRBD1	TRBJ2-3	-	TGTGCCAGCAGCTTGACAGGGGGAAGGACAGATACGCAGTATTTT	CASSLTGGRTDTQYF
TRBV7-2	-	TRBJ2-5	-	TGTGCCAGCAGCTTCCTGGAGGGGACTTGGACCCAGTACTTC	CASSFLEGTWTQYF
TRBV5-1	-	TRBJ2-4	-	TGCGCCAGCAGCTTAAGGGGGGCGCGGGTCCGAAAAAACATTCAGTACTTC	CASSLRGARVRKNIQYF
TRBV19	-	TRBJ2-2	-	TGTGCCAGTAGTAGAGTTTCCCAGGGAGGAGCCGGGGAGCTGTTTTTT	CASSRVSQGGAGELFF
TRBV9	-	TRBJ1-1	-	TGTGCCAGCAGCCGGAGGGGGTCCACTGAAGCTTTCTTT	CASSRRGSTEAFF
TRBV7-8	TRBD1	TRBJ2-7	-	TGTGCCAGCAGCTTAAACAGGGGTTGGTCCTACGAGCAGTACTTC	CASSLNRGWSYEQYF
TRBV15	-	TRBJ1-1	-	TGTGCCACCAGCAGACTCAGGGACCCTGAAGCTTTCTTT	CATSRLRDPEAFF